This TCR beta chain was observed in a study of cytotoxic CD8 clonotypes in ibrutinib-treated CLL. In the study overall: After treatment lasting a median about twelve months, range 6 to 36, response samples were collected. Notes on the study in general: Increased clonality at ibrutinib response gave way to a return toward baseline at progression.

The germline V gene encodes CDR1 LNHDA and CDR2 SQIVND (reference sequence). The trim removed 9 bases at V and 3 bases at J, leaving 11 bases unmatched. This CDR3 comprises 15 residues. Note on this clone: The antigen remains undetermined.

The assay was immunoSEQ multiplex PCR, and TCRdb's table has in-frame clones only and misses some. The repertoire holds approximately 280,000 clones, with 65% to 85% as singletons. This sequence originates from a human donor with chronic lymphocytic leukemia. The material was PBMCs, obtained at disease progression, from a patient treated with ibrutinib. This chain connects TRBV19 to TRBJ2-1; TRBD2 matches at 7 bases. CDR3: CASSLTSARYNEQFF. In DNA form, the CDR3 reads TGTGCCAGCAGCCTTACTAGCGCCCGCTACAATGAGCAGTTCTTC.